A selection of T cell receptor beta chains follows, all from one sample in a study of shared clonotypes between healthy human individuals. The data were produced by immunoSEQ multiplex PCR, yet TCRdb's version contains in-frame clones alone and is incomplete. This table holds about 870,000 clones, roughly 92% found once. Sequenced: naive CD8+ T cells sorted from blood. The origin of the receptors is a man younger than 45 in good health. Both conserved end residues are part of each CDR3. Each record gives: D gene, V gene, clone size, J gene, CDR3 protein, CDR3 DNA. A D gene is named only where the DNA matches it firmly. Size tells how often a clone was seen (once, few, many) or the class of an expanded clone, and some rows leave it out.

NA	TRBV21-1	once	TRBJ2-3	CASGTSGPDTQYF	TGTGCCAGCGGGACTAGCGGGCCAGATACGCAGTATTTT
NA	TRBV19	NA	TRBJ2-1	CASSILGRVTYNEQFF	TGTGCCAGTAGTATATTGGGGCGGGTCACCTACAATGAGCAGTTCTTC
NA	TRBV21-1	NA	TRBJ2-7	CANISGTREQYF	TGTGCCAATATTAGCGGGACCCGCGAGCAGTACTTC
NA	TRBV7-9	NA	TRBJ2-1	CASSLATAWPEQFF	TGTGCCAGCAGCTTAGCCACAGCATGGCCAGAGCAGTTCTTC
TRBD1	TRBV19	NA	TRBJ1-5	CASSIAGQTNQPQHF	TGTGCCAGTAGTATAGCGGGACAGACCAATCAGCCCCAGCATTTT
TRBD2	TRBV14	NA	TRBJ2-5	CASSPSGRTRPETQYF	TGTGCCAGCAGCCCTAGCGGGAGGACCCGTCCAGAGACCCAGTACTTC
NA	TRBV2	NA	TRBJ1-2	CATPGRGDGYTF	TGTGCCACCCCCGGGAGAGGCGATGGCTACACCTTC
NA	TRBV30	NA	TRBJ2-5	CAWTGTRETQYF	TGTGCCTGGACCGGGACCCGGGAGACCCAGTACTTC
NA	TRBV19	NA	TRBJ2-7	CASSLRTASYEQYF	TGTGCCAGTAGTCTCCGGACAGCCTCCTACGAGCAGTACTTC
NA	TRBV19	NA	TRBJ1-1	CASSYQAPGTNTEAFF	TGTGCCAGTAGTTACCAGGCACCCGGGACGAACACTGAAGCTTTCTTT
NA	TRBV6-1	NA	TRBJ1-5	CASSVEDSDNQPQHF	TGTGCCAGCAGTGTAGAGGACAGCGACAATCAGCCCCAGCATTTT
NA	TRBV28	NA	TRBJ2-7	CASSFSAPGEQYF	TGTGCCAGCAGTTTTTCCGCCCCCGGCGAGCAGTACTTC
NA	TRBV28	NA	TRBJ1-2	CASSPSLVLDYGYTF	TGTGCCAGCAGCCCTTCTTTAGTTCTGGACTATGGCTACACCTTC
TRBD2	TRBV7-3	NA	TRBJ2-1	CASSLRGGSSNEQFF	TGTGCCAGCAGCTTGAGGGGCGGGAGTAGCAATGAGCAGTTCTTC
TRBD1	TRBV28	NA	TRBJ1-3	CASSATGVGNTIYF	TGTGCCAGCAGCGCAACAGGGGTCGGAAACACCATATATTTT
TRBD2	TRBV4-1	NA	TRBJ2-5	CASSPGTSGRETQYF	TGCGCCAGCAGCCCGGGGACTAGCGGGAGGGAGACCCAGTACTTC
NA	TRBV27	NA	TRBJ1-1	CASSLDPGIMTEAFF	TGTGCCAGCAGTTTAGATCCAGGGATTATGACTGAAGCTTTCTTT
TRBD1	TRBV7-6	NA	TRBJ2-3	CASNRGPADTQYF	TGTGCCAGCAACAGGGGGCCAGCAGATACGCAGTATTTT
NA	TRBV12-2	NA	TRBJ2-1	CASRLVTSGRRYEQFF	TGTGCAAGTCGCTTAGTGACTAGCGGGAGGCGGTATGAGCAGTTCTTC
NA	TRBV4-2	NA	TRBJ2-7	CASSQDDGSYEQYF	TGTGCCAGCAGCCAAGATGACGGCTCCTACGAGCAGTACTTC
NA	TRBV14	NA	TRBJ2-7	CASSLGRTSYEQYF	TGTGCCAGCAGCCTAGGAAGGACGTCCTACGAGCAGTACTTC
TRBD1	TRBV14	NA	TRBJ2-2	CASSQGFYRTGDFTGELFF	TGTGCCAGCAGCCAAGGATTCTACCGGACAGGGGATTTCACCGGGGAGCTGTTTTTT
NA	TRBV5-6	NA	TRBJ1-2	CASSQGILTGYGYTF	TGTGCCAGCAGCCAGGGGATCCTCACCGGTTATGGCTACACCTTC
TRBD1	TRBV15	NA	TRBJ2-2	CATSVSKTGSGELFF	TGTGCCACCAGCGTAAGCAAGACAGGGTCCGGGGAGCTGTTTTTT
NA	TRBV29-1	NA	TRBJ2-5	CSVESGWETQYF	TGCAGCGTTGAATCCGGTTGGGAGACCCAGTACTTC
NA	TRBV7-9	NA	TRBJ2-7	CASSYEGGSYEQYF	TGTGCCAGCAGCTACGAAGGGGGCTCCTACGAGCAGTACTTC
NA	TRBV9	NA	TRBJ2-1	CASSPHRGRNEQFF	TGTGCCAGCAGCCCCCACAGAGGGCGCAATGAGCAGTTCTTC
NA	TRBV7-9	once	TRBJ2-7	CASSLAASYEQYF	TGTGCCAGCAGCTTAGCTGCCTCCTACGAGCAGTACTTC
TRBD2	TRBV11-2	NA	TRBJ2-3	CASSFPTSGTSDTQYF	TGTGCCAGCAGCTTCCCGACTAGCGGGACCTCAGATACGCAGTATTTT
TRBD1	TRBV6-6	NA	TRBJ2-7	CASTDREFSYEQYF	TGTGCCAGCACTGACAGGGAGTTTTCCTACGAGCAGTACTTC
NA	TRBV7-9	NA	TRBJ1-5	CASSVSDGNQPQHF	TGTGCCAGCAGCGTAAGTGATGGCAATCAGCCCCAGCATTTT
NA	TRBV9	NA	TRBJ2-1	CASSGRETYNEQFF	TGTGCCAGCAGCGGGAGGGAGACCTACAATGAGCAGTTCTTC
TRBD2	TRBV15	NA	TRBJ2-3	CATSRGTSASTDTQYF	TGTGCCACCAGCAGAGGAACTAGCGCAAGCACAGATACGCAGTATTTT
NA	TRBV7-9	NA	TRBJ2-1	CASSLSDEQFF	TGTGCCAGCAGCTTAAGCGATGAGCAGTTCTTC
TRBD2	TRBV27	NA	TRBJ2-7	CASSFGLASYEQYF	TGTGCCAGCAGTTTCGGACTAGCTTCCTACGAGCAGTACTTC
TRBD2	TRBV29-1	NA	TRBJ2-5	CSVPGLAGGLETQYF	TGCAGCGTACCGGGACTAGCGGGAGGGTTGGAGACCCAGTACTTC
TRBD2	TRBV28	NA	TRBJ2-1	CASSFGGLAPDEQFF	TGTGCCAGCAGTTTTGGGGGACTAGCACCGGATGAGCAGTTCTTC
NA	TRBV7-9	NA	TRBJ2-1	CASSLRDGQENEQFF	TGTGCCAGCAGCCTCCGGGACGGTCAGGAAAATGAGCAGTTCTTC
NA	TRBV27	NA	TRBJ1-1	CASSSTRGTEAFF	TGTGCCAGCAGTTCCACTAGAGGCACTGAAGCTTTCTTT
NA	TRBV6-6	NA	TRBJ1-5	CASSYSIEARRHF	TGTGCCAGCAGTTACTCGATAGAAGCCCGACGGCATTTT
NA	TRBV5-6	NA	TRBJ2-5	CASSFLWDKQETQYF	TGTGCCAGCAGCTTTCTGTGGGACAAACAAGAGACCCAGTACTTC
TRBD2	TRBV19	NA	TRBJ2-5	CASSMGGRGPRETQYF	TGTGCCAGTAGTATGGGCGGGAGGGGCCCCCGGGAGACCCAGTACTTC
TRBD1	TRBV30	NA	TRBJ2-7	CAWSEGSGGHEQYF	TGTGCCTGGAGTGAGGGGTCAGGGGGCCACGAGCAGTACTTC
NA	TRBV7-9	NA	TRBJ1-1	CASRADETEAFF	TGTGCCAGCAGAGCCGACGAGACTGAAGCTTTCTTT
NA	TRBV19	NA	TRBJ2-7	CASSNQVSSYEQYF	TGTGCCAGTAGTAACCAGGTTAGCTCCTACGAGCAGTACTTC
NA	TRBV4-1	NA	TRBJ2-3	CASSQDPAESTDTQYF	TGCGCCAGCAGCCAAGATCCAGCGGAAAGCACAGATACGCAGTATTTT
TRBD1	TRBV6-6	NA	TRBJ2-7	CASSLPGTGSLEQYF	TGTGCCAGCAGCCTCCCCGGGACAGGGAGTCTCGAGCAGTACTTC
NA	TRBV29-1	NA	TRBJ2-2	CSVAGPFGAPGELFF	TGCAGCGTTGCTGGTCCCTTTGGAGCTCCCGGGGAGCTGTTTTTT
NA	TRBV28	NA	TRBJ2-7	CASGTGISYEQYF	TGTGCCAGCGGCACAGGGATTAGTTACGAGCAGTACTTC
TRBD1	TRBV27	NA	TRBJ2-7	CASSLSGGTGNYEQYF	TGTGCCAGCAGTTTATCGGGCGGGACAGGGAACTACGAGCAGTACTTC
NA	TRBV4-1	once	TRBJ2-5	CASSQDPGSAETQYF	TGCGCCAGCAGCCAAGATCCCGGATCCGCGGAGACCCAGTACTTC
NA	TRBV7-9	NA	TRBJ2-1	CASSLDQYNEQFF	TGTGCCAGCAGCTTGGATCAATACAATGAGCAGTTCTTC
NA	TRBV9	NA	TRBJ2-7	CASSVAGAGQEQYF	TGTGCCAGCAGCGTAGCTGGGGCAGGGCAGGAGCAGTACTTC
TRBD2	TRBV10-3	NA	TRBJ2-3	CAISTGVRAGGDTQYF	TGTGCCATCAGTACGGGGGTGAGAGCGGGAGGAGATACGCAGTATTTT
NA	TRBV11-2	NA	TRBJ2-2	CASSSTRGETGELFF	TGTGCCAGCAGCTCTACGAGGGGAGAGACCGGGGAGCTGTTTTTT